This TCR beta chain was profiled in a study of blood T cell repertoires in COVID-19. Study overall: T cells, B-cell-depleted T cells, or PBMCs supplied cDNA or gDNA.

Measured with immunoSEQ multiplex PCR; TCRdb has only the in-frame clones, and not every one. The table lists around 25,000 clones, 81% of them singletons, with 6.5% in the top ten. The sample was peripheral blood. The TCR sequence derives from a man in his sixties or seventies with acute or convalescent COVID-19.

The CDR3 nucleotides are TGTGCCAGCAGTGACCCTCAGATGGATGAAAAACTGTTTTTT. Encoded protein: CASSDPQMDEKLFF. This chain uses TRBV2 with TRBJ1-4; D remains ambiguous. V lost 3 bases and J 6 bases, leaving 11 bases between the germline ends. This CDR3 spans 14 amino acids. Germline-derived CDR1 and CDR2 are SNHLY and FYNNEI. Complete variable domain (other parts from reference TRBV2 and TRBJ1-4): EPEVTQTPSHQVTQMGQEVILRCVPISNHLYFYWYRQILGQKVEFLVSFYNNEISEKSEIFDDQFSVERPDGSNFTLKIRSTKLEDSAMYFCASSDPQMDEKLFFGSGTQLSVL.